The 30 T cell receptor beta chains listed next were all sequenced from one sample in a study of cytomegalovirus exposure and HLA in healthy donors. The PCR contained 60 Vbeta and 13 Jbeta primers. Sequenced by immunoSEQ multiplex PCR; TCRdb stores in-frame clones only, minus some. This sample has about 170,000 clones, with approximately 71% found just once. Sequencing used PBMCs. Every receptor here comes from a girl aged 10-17 years in good health and CMV-seronegative.

The V gene is TRBV7-6, the J gene TRBJ2-7; 10 bases match TRBD1. Germline CDR1 SGHVS, CDR2 FNYEAQ. V trimming: 4 bases; J trimming: 3 bases; junction bases outside the gene matches: 6. The CDR3 runs 15 residues. The CDR3 spells CASSSSGDRGYEQYF. For the CDR3, the DNA is TGTGCCAGCAGCTCGAGTGGGGACAGGGGCTACGAGCAGTACTTC.

The rearrangement joins TRBV30 to TRBJ2-5, with TRBD2 matching over 9 bases. V was clipped by 5 bases and J by 3 bases; unmatched bases: 10. CDR3 length: 15 amino acids. Per germline, CDR1 GTSNPN and CDR2 SVGIG (reference sequence). The DNA for the CDR3 is TGTGCCTGGCTTTCGCGGGGGGGAGCCAAAGAGACCCAGTACTTC. Its translation is CAWLSRGGAKETQYF.

This sequence joins TRBV19 and TRBJ2-1; TRBD2 aligns across 10 bases. This CDR3 contains 18 residues. CDR1 and CDR2 (germline): LNHDA, SQIVND (reference sequence). Losses at the gene ends were 3 bases for V and 1 base for J; bases not matched to a gene: 9. Written as DNA, the CDR3 is TGTGCCAGTAGTATTGCATTAGCGGGGGGATTTTCCTACAATGAGCAGTTCTTC. This gives the protein CASSIALAGGFSYNEQFF.

This clone was counted only a few times. This sequence joins TRBV5-1 and TRBJ2-3; 7 bases fit TRBD1. This CDR3 spans 15 amino acids. Germline V CDR1 and CDR2: SGHRS, YFSETQ. V shed 4 bases, J shed 1 base, and the junction held 6 bases outside the gene matches. The CDR3 is CASSLGQEGTDTQYF. CDR3 DNA: TGCGCCAGCAGCCTAGGACAGGAAGGCACAGATACGCAGTATTTT.

The gene calls are TRBV6-1 and TRBJ1-5; the D gene is possibly TRBD1 (6 bases). The CDR3 has 15 amino acids. Germline V gives CDR1 MNHNS, CDR2 SASEGT. Deletions cut 0 bases from V and 6 bases from J, with 12 bases between. CDR3 amino acids: CASSEAGGGTQPQHF. CDR3 DNA: TGTGCCAGCAGTGAAGCGGGGGGGGGCACTCAGCCCCAGCATTTT.

V gene TRBV5-4 combines with J gene TRBJ2-2; TRBD1 might be the D (6 bases). CDR3 size: 16 residues. The V and J ends lost 4 bases and 4 bases respectively, with 17 bases between them. Germline V CDR1 and CDR2: SGHNT, YYREEE (reference sequence). DNA for the CDR3: TGTGCCAGCAGCCCATCCGGGTCAGGGGCCACCGGGGAGCTGTTTTTT. It translates to CASSPSGSGATGELFF.

This clone was seen once. The chain carries TRBV18 and TRBJ2-7, with a possible D match to TRBD1 (6 bases). Germline-derived CDR1 and CDR2 are KGHSH and LQKENI. The CDR3 sequence is 17 residues long. V dropped 6 bases and J dropped 6 bases, with 27 bases sitting between them. CDR3 nucleotides: TGTGCCAGCTCGCCTCTGCCCAGGGGACCCGGGTCGAGCGAGCAGTACTTC. Amino acid sequence: CASSPLPRGPGSSEQYF.

Only one count was recorded for this clone. V and J are TRBV29-1 and TRBJ2-7, with 7 bases lining up with TRBD1. The germline CDR1 and CDR2 sequences are SQVTM and ANQGSEA. This CDR3 has 12 amino acids. J gave up 2 bases and V 4 bases, and 2 bases lay outside the gene matches. The CDR3 sequence is CSVGQGTYEQYF. The CDR3 DNA is TGCAGCGTTGGACAGGGAACCTACGAGCAGTACTTC.

The V and J genes are TRBV5-1 and TRBJ2-3; no reliable D call. CDR1 is SGHRS, CDR2 YFSETQ, per germline. The CDR3 consists of 18 residues. Trimming removed 1 base from V and 1 base from J, with 19 bases in between. The CDR3 spells CASSLTPPALGGTDTQYF. The CDR3 DNA sequence: TGCGCCAGCAGCTTGACCCCCCCCGCCTTAGGAGGCACAGATACGCAGTATTTT.

The chain joins TRBV6-1 to TRBJ2-1; 9 nucleotides align to TRBD1. Trimming at V came to 8 bases and at J to 4 bases, leaving 3 bases not matched to a gene. Germline CDR1 reads MNHNS; CDR2 reads SASEGT. This CDR3 is built from 13 residues. This CDR3 reads CASRGTGYNEQFF. Here the CDR3 DNA reads TGTGCCAGCCGGGGGACAGGGTACAATGAGCAGTTCTTC.

The chain combines TRBV18 with TRBJ1-5; TRBD1 matches at 9 bases. Germline CDR1 KGHSH, CDR2 LQKENI. V trimming: 6 bases; J trimming: 5 bases; junction bases outside the gene matches: 8. The CDR3 length is 15 residues. CDR3 DNA: TGTGCCAGCTCCCTACAGGGGGCGCGGGATCAGCCCCAGCATTTT. Translated: CASSLQGARDQPQHF. Variable domain in full (rest from reference TRBV18 and TRBJ1-5): NAGVMQNPRHLVRRRGQEARLRCSPMKGHSHVYWYRQLPEEGLKFMVYLQKENIIDESGMPKERFSAEFPKEGPSILRIQQVVRGDSAAYFCASSLQGARDQPQHFGDGTRLSIL.

The chain combines TRBV4-1 with TRBJ1-2; D gene uncertain. With 1 base removed from V and 5 bases from J, the gap between germline ends came to 8 bases. This CDR3 region has 13 residues. CDR1 MGHRA and CDR2 YSYEKL come from the germline V gene. The CDR3 nucleotides are TGCGCCAGCAGCCAAGTTTCCGGGTATGGCTACACCTTC. Its protein product is CASSQVSGYGYTF.

This clone turned up a few times. The gene calls are TRBV7-3 and TRBJ1-1, with a possible D match to TRBD1 (5 bases). CDR3 length: 14 amino acids. Germline V gives CDR1 SGHTA, CDR2 FQGTGA. Deletions cut 5 bases from V and 1 base from J, with 11 bases between. The CDR3 loop is CASSLGAGNTEAFF. CDR3 sequence (DNA): TGTGCCAGCAGCCTAGGGGCAGGGAACACTGAAGCTTTCTTT.

CDR3 region: CASSLADWRRGGNTIYF. CDR3 coding DNA: TGCGCCAGCAGCCTAGCCGATTGGCGCCGCGGGGGAAACACCATATATTTT. The chain combines TRBV4-1 with TRBJ1-3; D not resolved. Germline CDR1 is MGHRA and CDR2 is YSYEKL. The CDR3 totals 17 residues. Trimming stripped 4 bases from V and 4 bases from J, with 20 bases between.

This chain uses TRBV5-4 with TRBJ1-3; D gene ambiguous. CDR1 is SGHNT, CDR2 YYREEE, per germline (reference sequence). Trimming shortened V by 4 bases and J by 0 bases, and 23 bases separated the two germline ends. The CDR3 extends over 19 amino acids. This CDR3 is CASSIDMSASASSGNTIYF. The CDR3 DNA sequence: TGTGCCAGCAGCATAGACATGTCCGCATCCGCCTCCTCTGGAAACACCATATATTTT.

J is TRBJ1-4 and V is TRBV5-5; D may be TRBD1 (5 bases). V gave up 0 bases and J gave up 7 bases, with 13 bases separating them. The CDR3 runs 15 residues. Germline V gene lookup returns CDR1 SGHKS and CDR2 YYEKEE (reference sequence). The DNA for the CDR3 is TGTGCCAGCAGCTTGGGTACGGGGGACGCTGAAAAACTGTTTTTT. Its protein product is CASSLGTGDAEKLFF. The complete variable domain, with remaining parts taken from reference TRBV5-5 and TRBJ1-4, reads DAGVTQSPTHLIKTRGQQVTLRCSPISGHKSVSWYQQVLGQGPQFIFQYYEKEERGRGNFPDRFSARQFPNYSSELNVNALLLGDSALYLCASSLGTGDAEKLFFGSGTQLSVL.

The V and J genes are TRBV14 and TRBJ2-7, with D hard to call. The germline CDR1 and CDR2 sequences are SGHDN and FVKESK. Trimming removed 1 base at V and 6 bases at J, with 16 bases between. The CDR3 contains 15 residues. CDR3 residues: CASSQVATPAGEQYF. CDR3 in DNA: TGTGCCAGCAGCCAAGTCGCCACCCCCGCCGGCGAGCAGTACTTC.

The chain combines TRBV5-5 with TRBJ1-5; TRBD1 is a possible D gene (5 bases). Trimming pared 4 bases from V and 7 bases from J, leaving 18 bases between. CDR1 is SGHKS, CDR2 YYEKEE, per germline (reference sequence). The CDR3 spans 15 residues. CDR3 in amino acids: CASSPTSRGDQPQHF. In DNA form, the CDR3 reads TGTGCCAGCAGCCCCACGTCCCGGGGGGACCAGCCCCAGCATTTT.

The gene calls are TRBV27 and TRBJ1-5; unclear D gene. The germline gives CDR1 MNHEY, CDR2 SMNVEV (reference sequence). The V end was cut by 8 bases, the J end by 9 bases, with 11 bases between. The CDR3 contains 11 residues. CDR3 coding DNA: TGTGCCAGCCGAGGGTTGGGGCCCCAGCATTTT. Its translation: CASRGLGPQHF.

The chain couples TRBV29-1 to TRBJ1-1; D uncertain. This CDR3 is 13 amino acids long. V lost 5 bases, J lost 2 bases, and 12 bases lay in between. In germline, CDR1 is SQVTM, CDR2 ANQGSEA. This CDR3 reads CSVKNSLNTEAFF. DNA of the CDR3: TGCAGCGTTAAAAACAGCCTTAACACTGAAGCTTTCTTT.

The gene calls are TRBV6-4 and TRBJ2-3; 9 bases are shared with TRBD2. V dropped 3 bases and J dropped 3; count of bases not matched to a gene: 4. From germline, CDR1 is MRHNA and CDR2 SNTAGT. The CDR3 runs to 15 residues. The CDR3 reads CASSDGTSSTDTQYF. CDR3 nucleotide sequence: TGTGCCAGCAGTGATGGGACTAGCTCGACAGATACGCAGTATTTT.

The rearrangement uses TRBV4-1 and TRBJ1-5; perhaps TRBD1 as D (6 bases). Germline V gene lookup returns CDR1 MGHRA and CDR2 YSYEKL. There are 15 residues in the CDR3. V lost 2 bases, J lost 0 bases, and 8 bases lay in between. CDR3 sequence: CASSQTDSSNQPQHF. The CDR3 region has the DNA TGCGCCAGCAGCCAAACGGACAGTAGCAATCAGCCCCAGCATTTT.

The rearrangement links TRBV6-5 to TRBJ1-2, with a weak D call TRBD1 (6 bases). This CDR3 region has 14 residues. Germline CDR1 and CDR2: MNHEY and SVGAGI. Trimming removed 5 bases from V and 1 base from J, with 11 bases in between. The CDR3 region is CASSRTDLNYGYTF. Written as DNA, the CDR3 is TGTGCCAGCAGTCGGACAGATCTTAACTATGGCTACACCTTC.

The chain has TRBV4-1 and TRBJ1-1, with 7 bases matching TRBD1. The CDR3 totals 13 residues. Trimming cost V 3 bases and J 5 bases; bases outside gene matches: 3. Germline V gives CDR1 MGHRA, CDR2 YSYEKL. This CDR3 is CASSHRQGTEAFF. The CDR3 DNA reads TGCGCCAGCAGCCATCGACAGGGAACTGAAGCTTTCTTT.

The CDR3 sequence is CASSGTGRYGYTF. DNA of the CDR3: TGTGCCAGTTCCGGAACAGGGCGCTATGGCTACACCTTC. The chain combines TRBV19 with TRBJ1-2, with D perhaps matching TRBD1 (6 bases). The CDR3 contains 13 residues. Germline CDR1 reads LNHDA; CDR2 reads SQIVND (reference sequence). V lost 8 bases and J 4 bases, leaving 14 bases between the germline ends.

V is TRBV6-1 and J is TRBJ2-2, with TRBD1 identical over 12 bases. V gave up 9 bases and J gave up 4 bases; unmatched junction bases: 3. CDR3 length equals 14 residues. Germline V CDR1 and CDR2: MNHNS, SASEGT. CDR3 residues: CARGQGAVTGELFF. CDR3 sequence (DNA): TGTGCCAGGGGACAGGGGGCAGTCACCGGGGAGCTGTTTTTT.

The rearrangement links TRBV5-1 to TRBJ1-2; D ambiguous. The length of the CDR3 is 12 residues. Germline lookup yields CDR1 SGHRS and CDR2 YFSETQ. Trimming took 6 bases from V and 3 from J, leaving 9 bases between them. Here the CDR3 reads CASTVGDYGYTF. CDR3 in DNA: TGCGCCAGCACGGTGGGCGACTATGGCTACACCTTC.

This clone has more than one count but fewer than ten. V and J are TRBV5-5 and TRBJ2-7; D unresolved. V dropped 3 bases and J dropped 1 base, with 2 bases sitting between them. Germline V gives CDR1 SGHKS, CDR2 YYEKEE (reference sequence). The CDR3 length is 11 residues. Here the CDR3 DNA reads TGTGCCAGCAGCTCGTCCTACGAGCAGTACTTC. It encodes CASSSSYEQYF.

The gene calls are TRBV4-1 and TRBJ1-3; D remains unclear. Germline assignment: CDR1 MGHRA and CDR2 YSYEKL. V was cut by 1 base and J by 0 bases, with 10 bases left in between. The CDR3 runs 16 residues. The CDR3 loop reads CASSQVVRDSGNTIYF. The CDR3 DNA reads as TGCGCCAGCAGCCAAGTAGTGAGAGACTCTGGAAACACCATATATTTT.

CDR3 nucleotides: TGTGCCAGCAGCTGGAGGAGTGCCGGGACAGGGGACACCGGGGAGCTGTTTTTT. Translating gives CASSWRSAGTGDTGELFF. The chain couples TRBV7-8 to TRBJ2-2, with 10 bases identical to TRBD1. This CDR3 region has 18 residues. Germline assignment: CDR1 SGHVS and CDR2 FQNEAQ. V gave up 4 bases and J gave up 3 bases; unmatched junction bases: 11.